This is a list of T cell receptor beta chains from one sample in a study of CD8 T cells in ankylosing spondylitis. TCRdb analysed the 5' RACE reads with MiXCR anew, one entry per CDR3 protein. Among roughly 450,000 distinct CDR3 sequences listed, 20% to 30% were seen once. The sequenced sample consisted of blood, either unsorted or a sorted T cell fraction (not recorded which). These receptors all stem from a male donor with ankylosing spondylitis. The conserved cysteine and the conserved F or W are not part of the CDR3 here.

J: TRBJ2-1
V: TRBV2
CDR3: ASSPGGDRRYNEQF

J: TRBJ2-3
V: TRBV12-3/TRBV12-4
CDR3: ASSPRESYTDTQY

J: TRBJ2-2
V: TRBV24-1
CDR3: ATLGTDNTGELF

J: TRBJ2-2
V: TRBV20-1
CDR3: SARAPGLAGSGELF

J: TRBJ1-1
V: TRBV7-9
CDR3: ASSFDSGEAF

J: TRBJ2-1
V: TRBV4-2
CDR3: ASSLSGRAGYNEQF

J: TRBJ1-6
V: TRBV12-3/TRBV12-4
CDR3: ASSPRHQLRGNSPLH

J: TRBJ2-3
V: TRBV5-1
CDR3: ASKTSPTDTQY

J: TRBJ1-1
V: TRBV27
CDR3: ASTETGAMNTEAF

J: TRBJ2-4
V: TRBV7-9
CDR3: ASSTPGQKNIQY

J: TRBJ1-6
V: TRBV20-1
CDR3: SARGPLLYNSPLH

J: TRBJ1-1
V: TRBV7-9
CDR3: ASSPISANTEAF

J: TRBJ1-5
V: TRBV27
CDR3: ASSFLQGDQPQH

J: TRBJ2-5
V: TRBV30
CDR3: AWIPADQETQY

J: TRBJ2-3
V: TRBV4-2
CDR3: ASSQGTTAPDTQY

J: TRBJ1-2
V: TRBV7-9
CDR3: ASSQGFYGYT

J: TRBJ1-6
V: TRBV6-6
CDR3: ASSFGQTQPLH

J: TRBJ1-1
V: TRBV5-6
CDR3: ASSFRGSEAF

J: TRBJ2-2
V: TRBV6-5
CDR3: ASSYWKGANTGELF

J: TRBJ1-1
V: TRBV6-1
CDR3: ASTPDKNTEAF

J: TRBJ2-1
V: TRBV27
CDR3: ASSPQTSGRLKPYNEQF

J: TRBJ2-1
V: TRBV20-1
CDR3: SARDPMGGDNEQF

J: TRBJ1-5
V: TRBV5-1
CDR3: ASSVAPGPKGGQPQH

J: TRBJ1-5
V: TRBV24-1
CDR3: ATSDSGTGGVQPQH

J: TRBJ2-1
V: TRBV25-1
CDR3: ASSPGRFNEQF

J: TRBJ1-4
V: TRBV15
CDR3: ATSRDSGKLF

J: TRBJ1-6
V: TRBV27
CDR3: ASSFTTGSNSPLH

J: TRBJ2-5
V: TRBV20-1
CDR3: SASPTGPRGQETQY

J: TRBJ1-1
V: TRBV7-9
CDR3: ASSLFTDMNTEAF

J: TRBJ1-1
V: TRBV29-1
CDR3: SVRALRASEAF

J: TRBJ2-2
V: TRBV7-9
CDR3: ASSFRRSDTGELF

J: TRBJ1-4
V: TRBV5-1
CDR3: ASSLDPVGRSNEKLF

J: TRBJ2-1
V: TRBV11-2
CDR3: ASSPGAGGEYNEQF

J: TRBJ1-1
V: TRBV12-3/TRBV12-4
CDR3: ASSWGRKNTEAF

J: TRBJ2-5
V: TRBV5-1
CDR3: ASSLAGKGLNQY

J: TRBJ1-1
V: TRBV20-1
CDR3: SAEGHLNTEAF

J: TRBJ1-5
V: TRBV9
CDR3: ASSVGTNSNQPQH

J: TRBJ2-2
V: TRBV11-2
CDR3: ASSLGRQGSTGELF

J: TRBJ2-3
V: TRBV12-3/TRBV12-4
CDR3: ASSFGGSPDTQY

J: TRBJ2-1
V: TRBV5-1
CDR3: ASSLAANSYNEQF

J: TRBJ2-5
V: TRBV3-1
CDR3: ASSPLAEETQY

J: TRBJ1-4
V: TRBV6-2/TRBV6-3
CDR3: ASNSWRPGEKLF

J: TRBJ2-2
V: TRBV5-1
CDR3: ASSRDLNTGELF

J: TRBJ1-5
V: TRBV12-3/TRBV12-4
CDR3: ASSFEPGNQPQH

J: TRBJ2-1
V: TRBV20-1
CDR3: SADYRDRGSNEQF

J: TRBJ2-5
V: TRBV12-3/TRBV12-4
CDR3: ASSLKAGGPGETQY

J: TRBJ2-1
V: TRBV12-3/TRBV12-4
CDR3: ASSLEGRDEQF

J: TRBJ1-3
V: TRBV7-6
CDR3: ASSMDRSSGNTIY

J: TRBJ2-3
V: TRBV19
CDR3: ASSIGREWDTQY

J: TRBJ2-3
V: TRBV24-1
CDR3: ATSGPSGNADTQY

J: TRBJ2-1
V: TRBV6-4
CDR3: ASSEFPSGRDNEQF

J: TRBJ1-2
V: TRBV2
CDR3: ASSPSLMGYGYT

J: TRBJ2-2
V: TRBV9
CDR3: ASSVASSMNTGELF

J: TRBJ2-3
V: TRBV20-1
CDR3: SASRSISTDTQY